Listed below are T cell receptor beta chains from one sample, sequenced in a study of cytomegalovirus exposure and HLA in healthy donors. Assay: immunoSEQ multiplex PCR; the TCRdb copy retains only in-frame clones and omits some. The data hold around 230,000 clones, with approximately 86% observed a single time. The sequenced material came from PBMCs. The receptors derive from a woman in her 30s in good health and CMV-seropositive. The CDR3 runs from the conserved cysteine through the conserved F or W. Fields, in order: D gene, J gene, clone size, V gene, CDR3 DNA, CDR3 protein. D genes are given only for firm matches. A clone size is listed for some rows: how often the clone was seen (once, few, many), or a class if it is expanded.

>NA|TRBJ2-6|NA|TRBV5-1
TGCGCCAGCAGCTTCGGACAGTTCTCTGGGGCCAACGTCCTGACTTTC
CASSFGQFSGANVLTF
>NA|TRBJ2-2|NA|TRBV19
TGTGCCAGTAGTGGCACGAGTCAGGCCGGGGAGCTGTTTTTT
CASSGTSQAGELFF
>TRBD2|TRBJ2-7|NA|TRBV27
TGTGCCAGCAGCCTCTTACTAGCGGGATACGGTCACGAGCAGTACTTC
CASSLLLAGYGHEQYF
>NA|TRBJ2-7|NA|TRBV30
TGTGCCTGGAGTGGACCGTCTCAAATGGGGCGAATCTACGAGCAGTACTTC
CAWSGPSQMGRIYEQYF
>TRBD2|TRBJ2-7|NA|TRBV7-9
TGTGCCAGCAGCTCGCTAGGGGCTAGCGGGGGAACCTACGAGCAGTACTTC
CASSSLGASGGTYEQYF
>NA|TRBJ2-7|NA|TRBV27
TGTGCCAGCAGACCCTGGGGGGAGGGGGTGGGGGAGCAGTACTTC
CASRPWGEGVGEQYF
>NA|TRBJ2-7|few|TRBV6-1
TGTGCCACCTACTCTGGGGACACCTCCTACGAGCAGTACTTC
CATYSGDTSYEQYF
>TRBD1|TRBJ1-2|once|TRBV28
TGTGCCAGCAGGAGCACGGCAGTGGACAGGGTCGTCCATGGCTACACCTTC
CASRSTAVDRVVHGYTF
>NA|TRBJ1-1|NA|TRBV27
TGTGCCAGCAGTCTAATAGGGGCCCCGGGGAACACTGAAGCTTTCTTT
CASSLIGAPGNTEAFF
>TRBD1|TRBJ1-2|NA|TRBV6-5
TGTGCCAGCAGTTCCCCCAGGGGGAACTATGGCTACACCTTC
CASSSPRGNYGYTF
>NA|TRBJ1-1|NA|TRBV5-6
TGTGCCAGCGCCGCCAGACCGGTTTCGGCAGGATCTGAAGCTTTCTTT
CASAARPVSAGSEAFF
>TRBD1|TRBJ2-7|NA|TRBV2
TGTGCCAGCAGTCCCAGGGGGCGCGTCACCTACGAGCAGTACTTC
CASSPRGRVTYEQYF
>NA|TRBJ2-4|NA|TRBV21-1
TGTGCCAGCAGCAATCAGGAAACCAAAAACATTCAGTACTTC
CASSNQETKNIQYF
>NA|TRBJ2-7|NA|TRBV5-1
TGCGCCAGCAGGCCCGCAGGGAACTACGAGCAGTACTTC
CASRPAGNYEQYF
>TRBD2|TRBJ2-3|NA|TRBV9
TGTGCCAGCAGCCCCGGACTAGTTTGGGACCCCACAGATACGCAGTATTTT
CASSPGLVWDPTDTQYF
>TRBD1|TRBJ2-3|few|TRBV5-4
TGTGCCAGCAGCCTGGGACAGGGTGGAGATACGCAGTATTTT
CASSLGQGGDTQYF
>NA|TRBJ1-2|NA|TRBV21-1
TGTGCCAGCAGCAACCCCATCGGACAGGCCGATGGCTACACCTTC
CASSNPIGQADGYTF
>NA|TRBJ2-3|NA|TRBV25-1
TGTGCCAGCAGTGAATATAAGGGCGGGACGAGCACAGATACGCAGTATTTT
CASSEYKGGTSTDTQYF
>NA|TRBJ1-2|once|TRBV27
TGTGCCAGCAGTCGGCAGGCAAACTATGGCTACACCTTC
CASSRQANYGYTF
>TRBD1|TRBJ2-2|NA|TRBV27
TGTGCCAGCAGTTTCTTACGGACAGGGGGCGCGAACACCGGGGAGCTGTTTTTT
CASSFLRTGGANTGELFF
>NA|TRBJ1-1|NA|TRBV5-6
TGTGCCAGCAGCCCGGCGGGGGGGCGTCCTGAAGCTTTCTTT
CASSPAGGRPEAFF
>NA|TRBJ2-2|NA|TRBV6-5
TGTGCCAGCAGTTACTCGACTCCGGGAGTACCCGGGGAGCTGTTTTTT
CASSYSTPGVPGELFF
>NA|TRBJ2-1|once|TRBV6-1
TGTGCCAGCAGTGAACGTTTAGCGGAACCCTACAATGAGCAGTTCTTC
CASSERLAEPYNEQFF
>NA|TRBJ1-4|NA|TRBV30
TGTGCCTTCCGGGTTAATGAAAAACTGTTTTTT
CAFRVNEKLFF
>TRBD2|TRBJ2-1|once|TRBV27
TGTGCCAGCAGTGTAGCGGGAGCATCCTACAATGAGCAGTTCTTC
CASSVAGASYNEQFF
>NA|TRBJ2-5|NA|TRBV29-1
TGCAGCGTTGGGAGGGCTGGTGAGACCCAGTACTTC
CSVGRAGETQYF
>NA|TRBJ2-2|NA|TRBV6-5
TGTGCCAGCAGTTACATACCGCGAGACACCGGGGAGCTGTTTTTT
CASSYIPRDTGELFF
>TRBD1|TRBJ2-7|once|TRBV7-3
TGTGCCAGCAGCTTATTGGGGGACAGCTCCTACGAGCAGTACTTC
CASSLLGDSSYEQYF
>NA|TRBJ2-4|NA|TRBV25-1
TGTGCCAGCAGTGAATCTGAGGCCAAAAACATTCAGTACTTC
CASSESEAKNIQYF
>NA|TRBJ2-3|NA|TRBV5-1
TGCGCCAGCAGCTTGGGACCTTCCCTACAGAGCACAGATACGCAGTATTTT
CASSLGPSLQSTDTQYF
>NA|TRBJ2-7|NA|TRBV6-1
TGTGCCAGCAGTGAATCCTGGGGGCGTATGGGCGAGCAGTACTTC
CASSESWGRMGEQYF
>TRBD2|TRBJ2-1|NA|TRBV4-1
TGCGCCAGCAGCCAAGAGGGAATATTAGCGGGAACCCGCTTTGAGCAGTTCTTC
CASSQEGILAGTRFEQFF
>NA|TRBJ2-1|NA|TRBV9
TGTGCCAGCAGCGGGGCGGGACCAGGCAATGAGCAGTTCTTC
CASSGAGPGNEQFF
>TRBD2|TRBJ2-5|NA|TRBV5-1
TGCGCCAGCAGATCCAGCGGGAGGCAAGAGACCCAGTACTTC
CASRSSGRQETQYF
>NA|TRBJ1-3|NA|TRBV28
TGTGCCAGCAGTTCAGGACAGTTACGCTCTGGAAACACCATATATTTT
CASSSGQLRSGNTIYF
>TRBD1|TRBJ2-7|NA|TRBV5-1
TGCGCCAGCAGCTCGGGACAGGGAAGGGACGAGCAGTACTTC
CASSSGQGRDEQYF
>TRBD2|TRBJ2-3|NA|TRBV4-2
TGTGCCAGCAGCCAAGGCCCGGGCGGGGGGATGCTAGCCCCAGATACGCAGTATTTT
CASSQGPGGGMLAPDTQYF
>TRBD1|TRBJ1-3|NA|TRBV4-1
TGCGCCAGCAGCCAAGTGACAGGGTGGTTGCGCGGAAACACCATATATTTT
CASSQVTGWLRGNTIYF
>NA|TRBJ2-3|NA|TRBV6-5
TGTGCCAGCAGCCGCCGAACCTTAGGCACAGATACGCAGTATTTT
CASSRRTLGTDTQYF
>NA|TRBJ2-1|NA|TRBV18
TGTGCCAGCTCACCTGGTGGGCGAGAAAAGCAGTTCTTC
CASSPGGREKQFF
>TRBD1|TRBJ1-4|NA|TRBV19
TGTGCCAGTAGTATAGACTCCAGGGGGATTCGGGAAAAACTGTTTTTT
CASSIDSRGIREKLFF
>TRBD1|TRBJ2-7|NA|TRBV7-8
TGTGCCAGCCGAGCCCCGGGACAGGGGACCTACGAGCAGTACTTC
CASRAPGQGTYEQYF
>NA|TRBJ2-5|NA|TRBV10-3
TGTGCCATGCGGAGGGCAGACCAAGAGACCCAGTACTTC
CAMRRADQETQYF
>NA|TRBJ2-7|NA|TRBV15
TGTGCCACCAGCAGACGCCTTGGGACACTCCAAGGGGACGAGCAGTACTTC
CATSRRLGTLQGDEQYF
>NA|TRBJ1-2|NA|TRBV5-6
TGTGCCAGCAGCTTGGACAGGATGTATGGCTACACCTTC
CASSLDRMYGYTF
>NA|TRBJ1-2|NA|TRBV28
TGTGCCAGCAGTCTGGGGGGGGGTGTCCCCTATGGCTACACCTTC
CASSLGGGVPYGYTF
>NA|TRBJ2-3|NA|TRBV7-7
TGTGCCAGCAGCTTAGTGGGCCCCCCGACAGATACGCAGTATTTT
CASSLVGPPTDTQYF
>NA|TRBJ2-7|NA|TRBV6-1
TGTGCCAGCAGTACGGGGGATTACGAGCAGTACTTC
CASSTGDYEQYF
>TRBD1|TRBJ2-7|NA|TRBV10-3
TGTGCCATCAATACCCGGGACAGAAGCTCCTACGAGCAGTACTTC
CAINTRDRSSYEQYF
>TRBD2|TRBJ2-1|NA|TRBV15
TGTGCCACCAGAGACGGACTAGTACAATGGGAGCAGTTCTTC
CATRDGLVQWEQFF
>TRBD2|TRBJ2-1|NA|TRBV5-1
TGCGCCAGCAGCCAATTACTAGCGGGATTAAATGAGCAGTTCTTC
CASSQLLAGLNEQFF
>NA|TRBJ2-7|NA|TRBV10-1
TGCGCCAGCGCGGGCCCCCGAGGCGAGCAGTACTTC
CASAGPRGEQYF
>NA|TRBJ2-7|NA|TRBV27
TGTGCCAGCAGCCGGATACTAGCCAGGGACGAGCAGTACTTC
CASSRILARDEQYF
>NA|TRBJ1-3|few|TRBV19
TGTGCCAGTAGTTCAAACTCTGGAAACACCATATATTTT
CASSSNSGNTIYF